What follows are 15 T cell receptor beta chains derived from one specimen sequenced in a study of Ad26.COV2.S vaccination and SARS-CoV-2 variants. Specified treatment: some 20 received Ad26.COV2.S at low or high dose, single or two shots; about 5 received placebo; per-sample allocation not given. Sampling was done on day 63 after the first vaccine or placebo injection. Sequenced by immunoSEQ multiplex PCR; TCRdb stores in-frame clones only, minus some. The sample has around 450,000 clones, less than 95% seen once. This specimen consisted of peripheral blood, obtained in a trial of Ad26.COV2.S vaccine versus placebo. The receptors here all came from a person between 18 and 65 years old who received the Ad26.COV2.S COVID-19 vaccine or a placebo.

The chain joins TRBV6-5 to TRBJ2-7; D remains ambiguous. The CDR3 has 11 amino acids. The germline CDR1 and CDR2 sequences are MNHEY and SVGAGI. V was shortened by 6 bases and J by 7 bases, with 10 bases between the two germline ends. This chain's CDR3 is CASRTGREQYF. CDR3 DNA sequence: TGTGCCAGCAGAACTGGACGAGAGCAGTACTTC.

The V call is TRBV27, the J call TRBJ1-3, with D uncertain. Trimming cost V 5 bases and J 3 bases, with 11 bases left between them. The germline gives CDR1 MNHEY, CDR2 SMNVEV (reference sequence). This CDR3 is built from 14 residues. In nucleotides, the CDR3 is TGTGCCAGCAGTAATCGGGCTGGTGGAAACACCATATATTTT. Its protein is CASSNRAGGNTIYF.

The chain is built from TRBV30 and TRBJ1-2; a possible D gene is TRBD1 (5 bases). This CDR3 has 14 residues. V dropped 4 bases and J dropped 3 bases, with 15 bases sitting between them. Germline V gene sequence: CDR1 GTSNPN, CDR2 SVGIG (reference sequence). The CDR3 spells CAWKIGGGHYGYTF. The CDR3 DNA reads as TGTGCCTGGAAAATCGGGGGAGGACACTATGGCTACACCTTC.

The chain couples TRBV6-2 or TRBV6-3 to TRBJ1-2; D not resolved. Germline CDR1 and CDR2: MNHEY and SVGEGT. V lost 2 bases and J lost 2, with 15 bases in between. The CDR3 runs 16 residues. DNA of the CDR3: TGTGCCAGCAGTTACAAGGTGACAAACGTGAACTATGGCTACACCTTC. Translated: CASSYKVTNVNYGYTF.

This chain joins TRBV11-1 and TRBJ2-1; TRBD2 aligns across 8 bases. Looked up from germline, CDR1 is SGHAT and CDR2 is FQDESV (reference sequence). The CDR3 runs to 16 residues. After removal of 8 bases from V and 0 bases from J, the junction contained 9 bases not matched to a gene. In DNA, the CDR3 is TGTGCCAGCGCTGGGGGCGGGAGGAGCTCCTACAATGAGCAGTTCTTC. Its translation is CASAGGGRSSYNEQFF.

This clone was seen more than once but under ten times. The same CDR3 also results from other DNA sequences found in this sample. The J gene is TRBJ2-5, the V gene TRBV9; D might be TRBD1 or TRBD2, each matching 5 bases. Germline V CDR1 and CDR2: SGDLS, YYNGEE. This CDR3 has 12 amino acids. Trimming cost V 0 bases and J 5 bases, with 5 bases left between them. The CDR3 protein is CASSVGGETQYF. The CDR3, as DNA: TGTGCCAGCAGCGTAGGGGGGGAGACCCAGTACTTC.

This chain uses TRBV5-1 with TRBJ2-5; TRBD2 aligns across 9 bases. This CDR3 has 18 residues. V lost 0 bases to trimming and J lost 4 bases; unmatched junction nucleotides: 13. CDR1 is SGHRS and CDR2 is YFSETQ in the germline V gene. The CDR3 region has the DNA TGCGCCAGCAGCTTGGCGGTAGCGGGAGAAATCCATCCAGAGACCCAGTACTTC. Translation gives CASSLAVAGEIHPETQYF.

V gene TRBV15 combines with J gene TRBJ2-5, with 11 nucleotides matching TRBD1. CDR1 is LNHNV, CDR2 YYDKDF, per germline (reference sequence). CDR3 length: 16 amino acids. The junction had 3 bases not matched to a gene; V was cut back by 3 bases and J by 0 bases. The CDR3 region has the DNA TGTGCCACCAGCAGCTGGACAGGGGGCAACCAAGAGACCCAGTACTTC. Protein product: CATSSWTGGNQETQYF.

This chain's CDR3 is CASTSGASLFTDTQYF. CDR3 nucleotides: TGTGCCAGCACCTCGGGGGCTTCCCTTTTCACAGATACGCAGTATTTT. The V gene is TRBV5-5, the J gene TRBJ2-3; D is tentatively TRBD1 or TRBD2 (6 bases each). The germline V gene has CDR1 SGHKS and CDR2 YYEKEE (reference sequence). The CDR3 has 16 residues. V was pared by 6 bases and J by 2 bases, with 19 bases between.

Regarding this clone: The sample has other DNA sequences that encode this CDR3 too. The rearrangement uses TRBV27 and TRBJ1-1; TRBD1 matches 9 bases. There are 15 residues in the CDR3. With 3 bases clipped from V and 0 bases from J, the junction kept 2 bases outside the gene matches. Germline-derived CDR1 and CDR2 are MNHEY and SMNVEV (reference sequence). For the CDR3, the DNA is TGTGCCAGCAGTTTTGGGACAGGGCTGAACACTGAAGCTTTCTTT. Translating gives CASSFGTGLNTEAFF.

This clone was seen just once. V is TRBV19 and J is TRBJ2-1; 8 nucleotides agree with TRBD2. There are 16 residues in the CDR3. Germline V CDR1 and CDR2: LNHDA, SQIVND (reference sequence). The ends lost 5 bases at V and 2 bases at J; junction bases unmatched: 8. CDR3 sequence (DNA): TGTGCCAGTAGTCCGCCAACTAGCGGTCCCTACAATGAGCAGTTCTTC. Translation: CASSPPTSGPYNEQFF.

The chain combines TRBV27 with TRBJ2-2; 7 positions match TRBD1. Trimming at V came to 8 bases and at J to 5 bases, leaving 5 bases not matched to a gene. The germline gives CDR1 MNHEY, CDR2 SMNVEV (reference sequence). CDR3 length equals 13 residues. The CDR3: CASGRQGTGELFF. CDR3 bases: TGTGCCAGCGGGAGACAGGGTACCGGGGAGCTGTTTTTT.

CDR3 residues: CASSLAAASTDTQYF. The DNA for the CDR3 is TGTGCCAGCAGCTTAGCAGCAGCTAGCACAGATACGCAGTATTTT. This rearrangement joins TRBV7-3 to TRBJ2-3; the D is unclear. The ends were cut back, 2 bases at V and 0 bases at J, with 9 bases in the middle. CDR1 is SGHTA, CDR2 FQGTGA, per germline. The CDR3 consists of 15 residues.

The chain employs TRBV6-6 and TRBJ2-3; D possibly uses TRBD1 or TRBD2 (5 bases each). Germline assignment: CDR1 MNHNY and CDR2 SVGAGI (reference sequence). Trimming took 0 bases from V and 6 from J, leaving 13 bases between them. CDR3 size: 15 residues. The CDR3: CASSYSDGAADTQYF. CDR3 in DNA: TGTGCCAGCAGTTACTCGGACGGGGCCGCGGATACGCAGTATTTT.

The gene calls are TRBV5-4 and TRBJ2-5, with no clear D. CDR1 is SGHNT, CDR2 YYREEE, per germline (reference sequence). The CDR3 totals 17 residues. Trimming took 0 bases from V and 0 from J, leaving 15 bases between them. The CDR3 protein is CASSLGVNQLNQETQYF. The CDR3 DNA reads as TGTGCCAGCAGCTTGGGAGTCAACCAACTAAACCAAGAGACCCAGTACTTC.